This T cell receptor (beta chain) comes out of a study of CD8+CD57+ T cells in acquired aplastic anemia. The wider study: Quantities of DNA derived from sorted CD4+ and CD8+ cells averaged around 3 ug.

This clonotype appeared a few times. Genomic DNA provided the template from which TCR beta VDJ and CDR3 profiles were obtained. Each CDR3 protein is one row after TCRdb ran MiXCR on the reads. The table shows approximately 150,000 distinct CDR3 sequences, with 71% occurring only once. Selection for sequencing was limited to patients who had shown CD8+CD57+ cell expansion by flow cytometry. The V and J ends lost 3 bases and 8 bases respectively, with 10 bases between them. Germline CDR1 SNHLY, CDR2 FYNNEI. The CDR3 has 12 residues. The clonotype originates from a human donor with aplastic anemia. Sequences were obtained from sorted CD4+, CD8+, or CD8+CD57+ T cells (not recorded which) from PBMCs. V gene TRBV2 combines with J gene TRBJ1-1; maybe TRBD1 (5 bases). The CDR3: CASSEVGLEAFF. CDR3 in DNA: TGTGCCAGCAGTGAGGTGGGACTGGAAGCTTTCTTT.